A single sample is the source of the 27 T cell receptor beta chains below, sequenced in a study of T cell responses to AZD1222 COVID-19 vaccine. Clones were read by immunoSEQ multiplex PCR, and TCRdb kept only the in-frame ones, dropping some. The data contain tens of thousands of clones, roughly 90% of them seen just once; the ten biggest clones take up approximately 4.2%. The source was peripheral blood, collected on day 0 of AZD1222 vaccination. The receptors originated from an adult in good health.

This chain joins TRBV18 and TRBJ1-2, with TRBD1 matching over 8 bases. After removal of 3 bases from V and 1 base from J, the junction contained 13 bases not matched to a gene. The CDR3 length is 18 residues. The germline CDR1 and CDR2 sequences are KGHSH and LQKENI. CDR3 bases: TGTGCCAGCTCACCGTCTCAGGGGGCGTCGGGTAGTAACTATGGCTACACCTTC. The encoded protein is CASSPSQGASGSNYGYTF.

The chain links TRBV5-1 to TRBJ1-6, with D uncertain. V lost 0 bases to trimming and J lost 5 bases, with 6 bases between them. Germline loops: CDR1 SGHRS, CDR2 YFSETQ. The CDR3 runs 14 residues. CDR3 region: CASSLEQNNSPLHF. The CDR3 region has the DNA TGCGCCAGCAGCTTGGAACAGAATAATTCACCCCTCCACTTT. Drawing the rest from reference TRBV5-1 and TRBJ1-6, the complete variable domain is KAGVTQTPRYLIKTRGQQVTLSCSPISGHRSVSWYQQTPGQGLQFLFEYFSETQRNKGNFPGRFSGRQFSNSRSEMNVSTLELGDSALYLCASSLEQNNSPLHFGNGTRLTVT.

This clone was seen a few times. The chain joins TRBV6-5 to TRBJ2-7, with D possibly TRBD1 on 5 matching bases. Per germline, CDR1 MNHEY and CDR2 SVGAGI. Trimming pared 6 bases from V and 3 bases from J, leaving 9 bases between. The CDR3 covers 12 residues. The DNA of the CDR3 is TGTGCCAGCAGAACAGGCTTCTACGAGCAGTACTTC. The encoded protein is CASRTGFYEQYF.

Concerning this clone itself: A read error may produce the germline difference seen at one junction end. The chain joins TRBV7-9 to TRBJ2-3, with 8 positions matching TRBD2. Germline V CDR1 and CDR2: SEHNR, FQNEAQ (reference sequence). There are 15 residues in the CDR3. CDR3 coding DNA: TGTGCCAGCAGCTTGGGAAGCGGGAGCAGAGATACGCAGTATTTT. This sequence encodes CASSLGSGSRDTQYF.

CDR3 sequence: CASSLEGGTEAFF. The CDR3 region has the DNA TGTGCCAGCAGCTTAGAAGGGGGCACTGAAGCTTTCTTT. This rearrangement joins TRBV11-3 to TRBJ1-1; D may be TRBD1 (6 bases). The length of the CDR3 is 13 residues. Germline V gives CDR1 SGHNT, CDR2 YENEEA. The V end was cut by 0 bases, the J end by 4 bases, with 6 bases between.

CDR3 residues: CATSDPQAGQTDTQYF. CDR3 bases: TGTGCCACCAGTGATCCACAAGCGGGGCAAACAGATACGCAGTATTTT. The chain links TRBV24-1 to TRBJ2-3; the match to TRBD2 covers 7 bases. The CDR3 loop spans 16 amino acids. J lost 3 bases, V lost 3 bases, and 8 bases had no gene match. Germline values: CDR1 KGHDR, CDR2 SFDVKD.

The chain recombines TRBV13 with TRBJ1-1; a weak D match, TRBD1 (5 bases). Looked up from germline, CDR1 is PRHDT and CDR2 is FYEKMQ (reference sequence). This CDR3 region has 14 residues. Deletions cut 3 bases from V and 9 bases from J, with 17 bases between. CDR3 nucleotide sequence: TGTGCCAGCAGCTTCAGGGTAAGGTATGGGAAAGCTTTCTTT. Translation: CASSFRVRYGKAFF.

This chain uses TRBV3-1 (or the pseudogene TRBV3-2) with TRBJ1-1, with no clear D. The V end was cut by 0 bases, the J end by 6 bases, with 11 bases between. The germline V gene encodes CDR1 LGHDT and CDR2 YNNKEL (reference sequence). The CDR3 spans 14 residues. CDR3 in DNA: TGTGCCAGCAGCCAAGACATGAAATGGGCTGAAGCTTTCTTT. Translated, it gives CASSQDMKWAEAFF.

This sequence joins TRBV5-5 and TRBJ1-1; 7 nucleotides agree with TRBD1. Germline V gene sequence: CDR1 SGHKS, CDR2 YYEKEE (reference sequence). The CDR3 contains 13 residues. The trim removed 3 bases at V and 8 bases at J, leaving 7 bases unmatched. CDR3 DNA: TGTGCCAGCAGCTATGAGACAGGGCGAGAAGCTTTCTTT. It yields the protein CASSYETGREAFF. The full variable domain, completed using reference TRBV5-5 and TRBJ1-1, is DAGVTQSPTHLIKTRGQQVTLRCSPISGHKSVSWYQQVLGQGPQFIFQYYEKEERGRGNFPDRFSARQFPNYSSELNVNALLLGDSALYLCASSYETGREAFFGQGTRLTVV.

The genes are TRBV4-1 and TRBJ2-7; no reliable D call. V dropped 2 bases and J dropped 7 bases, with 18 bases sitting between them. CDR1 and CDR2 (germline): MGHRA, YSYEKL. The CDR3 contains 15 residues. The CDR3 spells CASSQLAAGIGEQYF. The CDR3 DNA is TGCGCCAGCAGCCAATTGGCGGCAGGTATTGGTGAGCAGTACTTC.

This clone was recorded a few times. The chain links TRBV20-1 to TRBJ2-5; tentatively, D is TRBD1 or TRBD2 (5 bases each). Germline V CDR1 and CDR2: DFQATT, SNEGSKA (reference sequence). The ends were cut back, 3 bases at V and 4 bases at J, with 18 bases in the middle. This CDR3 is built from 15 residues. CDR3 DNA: TGCAGTGCTAGTGGGGGTCACAACAATGGAGAGACCCAGTACTTC. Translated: CSASGGHNNGETQYF.

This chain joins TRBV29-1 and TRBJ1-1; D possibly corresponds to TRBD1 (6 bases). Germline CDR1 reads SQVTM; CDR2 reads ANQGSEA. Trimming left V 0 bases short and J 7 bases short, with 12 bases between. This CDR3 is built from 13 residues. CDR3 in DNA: TGCAGCGTTGAAGATCACAGGGAACGTGAAGCTTTCTTT. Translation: CSVEDHREREAFF.

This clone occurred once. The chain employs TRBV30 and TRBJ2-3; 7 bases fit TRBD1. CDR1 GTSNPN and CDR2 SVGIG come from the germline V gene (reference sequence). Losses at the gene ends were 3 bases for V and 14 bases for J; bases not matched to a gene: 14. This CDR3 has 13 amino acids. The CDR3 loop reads CAWRSAGGLSPYF. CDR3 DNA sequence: TGTGCCTGGAGATCCGCAGGGGGTCTCAGTCCGTATTTT.

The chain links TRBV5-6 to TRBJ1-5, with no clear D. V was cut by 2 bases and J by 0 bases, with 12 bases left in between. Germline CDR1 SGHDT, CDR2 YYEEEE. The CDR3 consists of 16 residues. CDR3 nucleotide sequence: TGTGCCAGCAGCTTCTACTCGAGCAATAGCAATCAGCCCCAGCATTTT. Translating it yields CASSFYSSNSNQPQHF.

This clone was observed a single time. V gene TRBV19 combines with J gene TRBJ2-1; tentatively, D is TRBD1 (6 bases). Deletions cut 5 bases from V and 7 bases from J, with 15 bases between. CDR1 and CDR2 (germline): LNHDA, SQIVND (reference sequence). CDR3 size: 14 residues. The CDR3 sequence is CASSGRGIVNEQFF. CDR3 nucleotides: TGTGCCAGTAGTGGCAGGGGTATAGTAAATGAGCAGTTCTTC.

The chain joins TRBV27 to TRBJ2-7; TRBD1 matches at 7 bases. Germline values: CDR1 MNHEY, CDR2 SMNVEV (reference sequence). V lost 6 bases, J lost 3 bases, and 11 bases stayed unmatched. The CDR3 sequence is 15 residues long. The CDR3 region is CASRDTPGQIYEQYF. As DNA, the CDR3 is TGTGCCAGCAGGGACACACCGGGACAGATCTACGAGCAGTACTTC.

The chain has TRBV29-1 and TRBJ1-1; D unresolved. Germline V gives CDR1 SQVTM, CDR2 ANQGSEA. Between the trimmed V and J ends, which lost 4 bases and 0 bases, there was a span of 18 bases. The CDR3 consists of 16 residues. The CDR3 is CSVVLGRSGLNTEAFF. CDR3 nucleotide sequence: TGCAGCGTTGTATTAGGACGTTCAGGCCTGAACACTGAAGCTTTCTTT.

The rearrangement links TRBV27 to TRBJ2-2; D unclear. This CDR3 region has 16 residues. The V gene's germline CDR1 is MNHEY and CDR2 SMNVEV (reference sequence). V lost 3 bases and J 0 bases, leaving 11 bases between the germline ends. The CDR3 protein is CASSLAVAPNTGELFF. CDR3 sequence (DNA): TGTGCCAGCAGTTTGGCAGTAGCTCCGAACACCGGGGAGCTGTTTTTT.

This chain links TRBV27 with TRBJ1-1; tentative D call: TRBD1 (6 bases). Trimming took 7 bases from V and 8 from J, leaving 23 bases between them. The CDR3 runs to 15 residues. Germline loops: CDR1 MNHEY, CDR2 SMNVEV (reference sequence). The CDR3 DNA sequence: TGTGCCAGCAAAAGTGGGAGGACAGTTAAGATGGAAGCTTTCTTT. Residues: CASKSGRTVKMEAFF.

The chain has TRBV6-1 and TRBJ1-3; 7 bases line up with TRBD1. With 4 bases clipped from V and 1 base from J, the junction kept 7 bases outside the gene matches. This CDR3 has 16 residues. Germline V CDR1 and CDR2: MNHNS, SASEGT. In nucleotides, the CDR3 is TGTGCCAGCAGTGTAGCCACAGGGGTTTCTGGAAACACCATATATTTT. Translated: CASSVATGVSGNTIYF.

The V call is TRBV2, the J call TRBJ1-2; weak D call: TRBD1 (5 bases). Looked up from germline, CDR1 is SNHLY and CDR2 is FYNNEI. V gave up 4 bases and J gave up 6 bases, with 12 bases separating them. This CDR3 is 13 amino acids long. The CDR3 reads CASSVAGGDGYTF. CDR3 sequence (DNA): TGTGCCAGCAGTGTCGCGGGGGGAGATGGCTACACCTTC. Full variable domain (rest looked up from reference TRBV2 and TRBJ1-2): EPEVTQTPSHQVTQMGQEVILRCVPISNHLYFYWYRQILGQKVEFLVSFYNNEISEKSEIFDDQFSVERPDGSNFTLKIRSTKLEDSAMYFCASSVAGGDGYTFGSGTRLTVV.

The CDR3 reads CASTTRVQETQYF. DNA for the CDR3: TGTGCCAGCACCACCCGGGTCCAAGAGACCCAGTACTTC. The rearrangement links TRBV12-3 or TRBV12-4 to TRBJ2-5; D remains unclear. Trimming left V 7 bases short and J 1 base short, with 10 bases between. This CDR3 region has 13 residues.

In nucleotides, the CDR3 is TGCGCCAGCAGCTTGGTAGTAGCGGTTCAAGAGACCCAGTACTTC. Its protein product is CASSLVVAVQETQYF. The rearrangement joins TRBV5-1 to TRBJ2-5; the D gene is possibly TRBD2 (6 bases). Germline lookup yields CDR1 SGHRS and CDR2 YFSETQ. CDR3 length: 15 amino acids. Trimming shortened V by 0 bases and J by 2 bases, and 11 bases separated the two germline ends.

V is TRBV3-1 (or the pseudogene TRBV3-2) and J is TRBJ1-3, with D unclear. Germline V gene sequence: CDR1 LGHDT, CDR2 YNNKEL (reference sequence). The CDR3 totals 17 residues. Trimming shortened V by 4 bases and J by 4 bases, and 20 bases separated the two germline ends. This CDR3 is CASSPWALPDPGNTIYF. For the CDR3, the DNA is TGTGCCAGCAGCCCATGGGCCCTTCCCGACCCGGGAAACACCATATATTTT.

The CDR3 DNA sequence: TGTGCCAGCAGCTTAGGCTTAAGCTACTCCTACGAGCAGTACTTC. Translating gives CASSLGLSYSYEQYF. V gene TRBV7-2 combines with J gene TRBJ2-7, with D hard to call. From germline, CDR1 is SGHTA and CDR2 FQGNSA. V was shortened by 1 base and J by 0 bases, with 10 bases between the two germline ends. This CDR3 region has 15 residues. The full variable domain, completed using reference TRBV7-2 and TRBJ2-7, is GAGVSQSPSNKVTEKGKDVELRCDPISGHTALYWYRQSLGQGLEFLIYFQGNSAPDKSGLPSDRFSAERTGGSVSTLTIQRTQQEDSAVYLCASSLGLSYSYEQYFGPGTRLTVT.

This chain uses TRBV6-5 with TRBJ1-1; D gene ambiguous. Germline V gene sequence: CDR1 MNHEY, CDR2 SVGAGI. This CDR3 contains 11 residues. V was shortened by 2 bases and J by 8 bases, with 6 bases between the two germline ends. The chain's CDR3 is CASSYGIEAFF. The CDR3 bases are TGTGCCAGCAGTTACGGTATAGAAGCTTTCTTT.

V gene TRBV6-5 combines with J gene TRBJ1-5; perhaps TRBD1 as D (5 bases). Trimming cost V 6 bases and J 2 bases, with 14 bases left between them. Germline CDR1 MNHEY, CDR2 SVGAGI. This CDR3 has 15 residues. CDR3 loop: CASSPEGSRNQPQHF. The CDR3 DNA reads TGTGCCAGCAGCCCAGAGGGGTCGCGCAATCAGCCCCAGCATTTT.